This T cell receptor beta chain originates from a study of blood T cell repertoires in COVID-19. Looking at the study overall: Sites in the United States, Italy and Spain provided acute and convalescent COVID-19 samples. Sources were T cells, B-cell-depleted T cells, or PBMCs; the material itself was cDNA or gDNA.

In the source study's methods: Estimates of nucleated cell counts were drawn from the amplification of reference gene primers. The method was immunoSEQ multiplex PCR; TCRdb's version includes in-frame clones alone and lacks a portion of them. V, J and clone size are taken as reported in that table, and D and trimming were inferred from the DNA itself. Of 150,000 or so clones listed, 86% are singletons. This CDR3 is built from 13 residues. Germline CDR1 reads SGHNT; CDR2 reads YENEEA. V was shortened by 1 base and J by 6 bases, with 6 bases between the two germline ends. This sequence originates from a man aged 45-60 years with active or convalescent COVID-19. The source material was peripheral blood. This chain connects TRBV11-3 to TRBJ2-2; a weak D match, TRBD2 (6 bases). Written as DNA, the CDR3 is TGTGCCAGCAGCTTAGGGGGGGCCGGGGAGCTGTTTTTT. This encodes CASSLGGAGELFF.